What follows describes a single TCR beta chain. No antigen is known for it. Within one base of it there is no much larger clone, and no base qualities were kept. The data originate from a study of blood T cell repertoires in COVID-19 (dated by TCRdb to 2020 to 2021). Context from the whole study: The collaborator samples originated in the United States, Italy and Spain and spanned the acute and convalescent phases of COVID-19. Subjects who had been exposed to COVID-19, were actively infected with it, or had recovered from it provided the deeply sampled blood TCRbeta repertoires that made up the dataset. The prospective study material was composed of cDNA or gDNA derived from T cells, B-cell-depleted T cells, or PBMCs. A freely available public database, intended as a resource for researchers studying the immune response to SARS-CoV-2, is where the repertoires were released. HLA class I and class II types, where available, came from metadata supplied by the sample provider rather than from assay-based typing. The sample metadata nearly always contained a de-identified subject ID, COVID-19 status, age in years and sex. Samples were obtained from the ongoing ImmuneRACE study (first 160 participants) and from 1,254 subjects provided by 6 global collaborators. What the research found in general, with its limitations: The quantity of clinical and demographic metadata differed by source and by participant and was supplied without curation.

Collaborating institutions collected whole blood in K2EDTA tubes following their own protocols. For TCRbeta analysis, collaborators shipped samples as frozen whole blood, isolated PBMCs, or DNA extracted from either of those sample types. TCRbeta CDR3 regions were amplified from genomic DNA using the immunoSEQ Assay, a bias-controlled multiplex PCR. Turning to the authors' computational methods: The number of nucleated cells in each sample was estimated by amplification of reference gene primers within the assay. To quantify the absolute abundance of each unique TCRbeta CDR3 rearrangement, sequence reads were collapsed and filtered. For each sample, productive Simpson clonality was calculated as the square root of Simpson's diversity index across productive rearrangements. TCRdb mirrors the immuneACCESS table, restricted to in-frame sequences. Some clones are absent from its copies; in checked studies, under half trace to an unresolved V gene, and the reason for the others is unknown. The V and J calls and clone size are taken from that table; D and trimming were inferred from the DNA. Present in this sample are about 200,000 clones, about nine tenths of which were seen just once. The leading ten clones occupy 0.65% to 0.95% of the sample.

The sample was peripheral blood. This receptor was obtained from a woman in her 70s with acute or convalescent COVID-19.

The nucleotides read TGCGCCAGCAGCTTGGGGACACCAACCTACGAGCAGTACTTC. The encoded protein is CASSLGTPTYEQYF. The rearrangement combines TRBV5-1 with TRBJ2-7; tentative D gene TRBD1, with 5 bases matching. The CDR3 starts with the cysteine, ends with the phenylalanine, and has 14 residues. Only the CDR3 region is kept as DNA, spanning 42 bases read in frame from base 1. For CDR1 and CDR2, the germline V gene lists SGHRS and YFSETQ. The trim is 0 bases for V and 2 bases for J, with a gap of 9 bases between the germline ends.